The present TCR beta chain was sequenced within a study of T cells in Graves' hyperthyroidism and ophthalmopathy. Study overall: The initial diagnosis was the point when peripheral blood was collected, ahead of any treatment. General observations from the study: Ophthalmopathy and stable hyperthyroidism were told apart by a 13 V-J model.

RNA transcripts were the template for amplifying TCR beta CDR3 regions. With the HTBI primer set, the TCR CDR3 went through a first round of RT-PCR. One entry per CDR3 protein, called by TCRdb with MiXCR from the multiplex PCR reads. This table has around 280,000 distinct CDR3 sequences, 13% appearing once. The authors took PBMCs from roughly 9.5 ml fresh peripheral blood. This clonotype showed up many times. Its target is not known. This CDR3 has 16 residues. V was clipped by 0 bases and J by 4 bases, with 16 bases between them. The germline V gene has CDR1 MNHEY and CDR2 SVGEGT. The sample consisted of blood. The chain combines TRBV6-2 or TRBV6-3 with TRBJ2-7; a possible D gene is TRBD2 (5 bases). This receptor was obtained from a woman aged 30 to 39 with Graves' hyperthyroidism that later progressed to Graves' ophthalmopathy. The DNA of the CDR3 is TGTGCCAGCAGTTACTCGAATGTCGGGAATCTATACGAGCAGTACTTC. Amino acid sequence: CASSYSNVGNLYEQYF.